The 4 T cell receptor beta chains below were found in one sample sequenced in a study of beta chain features in type 1 diabetes. Expressed TCRB transcripts were sequenced after all isolated RNA was converted to cDNA. Using immunoSEQ multiplex PCR, the repertoire was profiled, and TCRdb retains in-frame clones only, with some absent. The data show roughly 340,000 clones, 10% to 15% seen once. Their specific antigens are unknown. General observations from the study: In all four CD4+ subsets, TCRB CDR3 length was significantly, moderately reduced in type 1 diabetes.

What was sequenced was naive CD4+ T cells from blood. The source is a woman younger than 30 with type 1 diabetes.

Details on this clone: The sample contains more than one DNA sequence encoding this CDR3. The rearrangement links TRBV28 to TRBJ1-1, with TRBD1 matching 7 bases. The germline V gene encodes CDR1 MDHEN and CDR2 SYDVKM. This CDR3 has 11 residues. Trimming removed 4 bases from V and 8 bases from J; junction bases left unmatched: 1. The CDR3 here is CASSSRGEAFF. DNA for the CDR3: TGTGCCAGCAGTTCCAGGGGGGAAGCTTTCTTT.

This clone was recorded a few times. V and J are TRBV7-9 and TRBJ2-3; 7 bases fit TRBD2. Germline CDR1 reads SEHNR; CDR2 reads FQNEAQ (reference sequence). This CDR3 is built from 17 residues. Trimming took 1 base from V and 3 from J; bases not matched to a gene: 10. CDR3 nucleotides: TGTGCCAGCAGCTTAGAGGGCCGGAAGCGGGAAACAGATACGCAGTATTTT. Its translation: CASSLEGRKRETDTQYF.

CDR3 sequence reads: CATSGQGPYEQYF. The CDR3, as DNA: TGTGCCACCTCGGGACAGGGCCCTTACGAGCAGTACTTC. The gene calls are TRBV2 and TRBJ2-7; the match to TRBD1 covers 9 bases. Germline V gives CDR1 SNHLY, CDR2 FYNNEI. V shed 10 bases and J 4 bases; nucleotides not matched to a gene: 8. The CDR3 consists of 13 residues. Using reference TRBV2 and TRBJ2-7 for the parts outside the CDR3, the full variable domain is EPEVTQTPSHQVTQMGQEVILRCVPISNHLYFYWYRQILGQKVEFLVSFYNNEISEKSEIFDDQFSVERPDGSNFTLKIRSTKLEDSAMYFCATSGQGPYEQYFGPGTRLTVT.

V and J are TRBV7-2 and TRBJ1-3; TRBD1 might be the D (5 bases). This CDR3 region has 14 residues. Germline values: CDR1 SGHTA, CDR2 FQGNSA. The V end was cut by 5 bases, the J end by 2 bases, with 10 bases between. CDR3 in DNA: TGTGCCAGCAGCCCCACAGGCACTGGAAACACCATATATTTT. Translating it yields CASSPTGTGNTIYF. Full variable domain (rest looked up from reference TRBV7-2 and TRBJ1-3): GAGVSQSPSNKVTEKGKDVELRCDPISGHTALYWYRQSLGQGLEFLIYFQGNSAPDKSGLPSDRFSAERTGGSVSTLTIQRTQQEDSAVYLCASSPTGTGNTIYFGEGSWLTVV.